One and the same sample provided the 22 T cell receptor beta chains below, sequenced in a study of blood T cell repertoires in COVID-19 (TCRdb year 2020). The library relied on the immunoSEQ multiplex PCR assay. This is the immuneACCESS table as TCRdb keeps it, with only in-frame sequences that have V and J called. A part of the clones is gone; compared with another copy, unresolved V genes explain less than half, and the rest is unexplained. For this sample there are 150,000 to 160,000 clones; 85% to 90% appear just once. The ten largest clonotypes hold 15% of the sample. Sequenced material: peripheral blood. The receptors derive from a woman aged 40 to 50 with acute or convalescent COVID-19.

The chain is built from TRBV25-1 and TRBJ2-4; D possibly corresponds to TRBD1 (6 bases). From germline, CDR1 is MGHDK and CDR2 SYGVNS. With 6 bases removed from V and 2 bases from J, the gap between germline ends came to 8 bases. The CDR3 is 13 amino acids. The CDR3 region has the DNA TGTGCCAGCAGAGGACAGACCAAAAACATTCAGTACTTC. Protein sequence: CASRGQTKNIQYF.

This sequence joins TRBV18 and TRBJ2-7; D is possibly TRBD1 (8 bases). Germline V gives CDR1 KGHSH, CDR2 LQKENI. Deletions cut 4 bases from V and 1 base from J, with 17 bases between. The CDR3 loop spans 16 amino acids. In nucleotides, the CDR3 is TGTGCCAGCTCACAAAGAACAGGGGGGGGTTCCTACGAGCAGTACTTC. As protein: CASSQRTGGGSYEQYF.

The J gene is TRBJ1-3, the V gene TRBV7-8; D not resolved. The CDR3 totals 14 residues. Per the germline V gene, CDR1 is SGHVS and CDR2 is FQNEAQ. V gave up 4 bases and J gave up 0 bases, with 7 bases separating them. Here the CDR3 DNA reads TGTGCCAGCAGCTCCGGAGCCTCTGGAAACACCATATATTTT. This codes for CASSSGASGNTIYF.

The chain couples TRBV7-9 to TRBJ2-7; D possibly corresponds to TRBD1 (6 bases). Germline assignment: CDR1 SEHNR and CDR2 FQNEAQ (reference sequence). The CDR3 consists of 16 residues. Trimming removed 5 bases from V and 3 bases from J, with 20 bases in between. The CDR3 loop reads CASSPHPGQGIYEQYF. DNA for the CDR3: TGTGCCAGCAGCCCGCACCCGGGGCAGGGGATCTACGAGCAGTACTTC. The full variable domain, rest sourced from reference TRBV7-9 and TRBJ2-7, is DTGVSQNPRHKITKRGQNVTFRCDPISEHNRLYWYRQTLGQGPEFLTYFQNEAQLEKSRLLSDRFSAERPKGSFSTLEIQRTEQGDSAMYLCASSPHPGQGIYEQYFGPGTRLTVT.

CDR3 DNA sequence: TGTGCCAGTAGTATAAGGGGACTAGAGAGCAATGAGCAGTTCTTC. Its protein is CASSIRGLESNEQFF. The rearrangement uses TRBV19 and TRBJ2-1; 8 nucleotides match TRBD2. Germline CDR1 is LNHDA and CDR2 is SQIVND (reference sequence). V was pared by 2 bases and J by 6 bases, with 6 bases of the junction left unmatched. This CDR3 comprises 15 residues.

This clone was found once. The chain couples TRBV6-7 to TRBJ1-2; D is possibly TRBD1 (6 bases). TRBV6-7 has ORF status, its function being uncertain. This CDR3 is built from 11 residues. Trimming shortened V by 1 base and J by 14 bases, and 11 bases separated the two germline ends. The CDR3 DNA follows: TGTGCCAGCAGTTACTGGGACAAAGCGACCTTC. It specifies CASSYWDKATF.

This chain links TRBV5-4 with TRBJ2-7; TRBD2 aligns across 7 bases. J was trimmed by 3 bases and V by 2 bases; bases with no gene match: 8. CDR1 SGHNT and CDR2 YYREEE come from the germline V gene (reference sequence). This CDR3 comprises 15 residues. The DNA of the CDR3 is TGTGCCAGCAGCTTTAGTAGCGGGTCAGACTACGAGCAGTACTTC. Protein product: CASSFSSGSDYEQYF.

The chain is built from TRBV2 and TRBJ2-1; 10 bases agree with TRBD2. The ends lost 3 bases at V and 6 bases at J; junction bases unmatched: 5. The CDR3 runs 15 residues. Germline V gene sequence: CDR1 SNHLY, CDR2 FYNNEI. CDR3 coding DNA: TGTGCCAGCAGTGACCGCACTAGCGGGATCAATGAGCAGTTCTTC. Translated: CASSDRTSGINEQFF.

The V gene is TRBV28, the J gene TRBJ2-1; the D gene is possibly TRBD2 (7 bases). From germline, CDR1 is MDHEN and CDR2 SYDVKM. CDR3 size: 14 residues. V gave up 7 bases and J gave up 8 bases, with 18 bases separating them. The CDR3 spells CASIGGAGADEQFF. The CDR3 DNA reads TGTGCCAGCATTGGGGGGGCGGGGGCTGATGAGCAGTTCTTC. The full variable domain, completed using reference TRBV28 and TRBJ2-1, is DVKVTQSSRYLVKRTGEKVFLECVQDMDHENMFWYRQDPGLGLRLIYFSYDVKMKEKGDIPEGYSVSREKKERFSLILESASTNQTSMYLCASIGGAGADEQFFGPGTRLTVL.

V gene TRBV9 combines with J gene TRBJ2-6; D is perhaps TRBD2 (5 bases). Trimming took off 4 bases at V and 4 bases at J, with 15 bases between the two ends. The CDR3 length is 16 residues. CDR1 is SGDLS, CDR2 YYNGEE, per germline. Here the CDR3 DNA reads TGTGCCAGCAGCCCAAAGGCGGGTGGCGGGGCCAACGTCCTGACTTTC. Its translation is CASSPKAGGGANVLTF.

In its sample, this clone was seen once. The gene calls are TRBV9 and TRBJ1-4; maybe TRBD1 (6 bases). V lost 4 bases, J lost 5 bases, and 21 bases lay in between. Germline lookup yields CDR1 SGDLS and CDR2 YYNGEE. The CDR3 has 17 amino acids. The CDR3 nucleotides read TGTGCCAGCAGCCCGGACAGAATCTCCTGGGGGAATGAAAAACTGTTTTTT. The encoded protein is CASSPDRISWGNEKLFF.

The chain combines TRBV5-1 with TRBJ1-1; TRBD1 matches at 7 bases. V gave up 9 bases and J gave up 1 base; unmatched junction bases: 9. Germline assignment: CDR1 SGHRS and CDR2 YFSETQ. The CDR3 consists of 14 residues. CDR3 sequence (DNA): TGCGCCAACCCTCCGGACAGGACGAACACTGAAGCTTTCTTT. Protein product: CANPPDRTNTEAFF.

V and J are TRBV11-2 and TRBJ2-5, with D possibly matching TRBD1 (5 bases). CDR3 length: 14 residues. Germline CDR1 is SGHAT and CDR2 is FQNNGV. Trimming removed 1 base at V and 4 bases at J, with 10 bases between. Here the CDR3 reads CASSLGGRRETQYF. The CDR3 bases are TGTGCCAGCAGCTTAGGGGGCAGGCGAGAGACCCAGTACTTC.

The gene calls are TRBV9 and TRBJ2-1; tentative D call: TRBD2 (5 bases). The CDR3 runs 15 residues. Germline-derived CDR1 and CDR2 are SGDLS and YYNGEE. V lost 6 bases, J lost 7 bases, and 20 bases lay in between. CDR3 loop: CASTESGAARNEQFF. In nucleotides, the CDR3 is TGTGCCAGCACCGAGAGCGGTGCGGCCCGGAATGAGCAGTTCTTC.

The V call is TRBV11-3, the J call TRBJ2-7; a possible D gene is TRBD1 (5 bases). The germline CDR1 and CDR2 sequences are SGHNT and YENEEA. The CDR3 runs 14 residues. V lost 5 bases and J lost 6, with 17 bases in between. CDR3 nucleotides: TGTGCCAGCAGCCCCCCCGACAGCTACGGCGAGCAGTACTTC. It is translated as CASSPPDSYGEQYF.

The chain has TRBV7-8 and TRBJ2-2; 7 positions match TRBD1. Trimming took 1 base from V and 5 from J; bases not matched to a gene: 4. Germline CDR1 is SGHVS and CDR2 is FQNEAQ. This CDR3 region has 15 residues. Written as DNA, the CDR3 is TGTGCCAGCAGCTTAGACGCACAGGGGACCGGGGAGCTGTTTTTT. Translated: CASSLDAQGTGELFF.

J is TRBJ2-1 and V is TRBV7-3; D ambiguous. CDR3 length: 13 residues. The V gene lost 2 bases and the J gene lost 5 bases, with 7 bases spanning the gap. Germline assignment: CDR1 SGHTA and CDR2 FQGTGA. The CDR3 DNA follows: TGTGCCAGCAGCTTACAGATCAACAATGAGCAGTTCTTC. This gives the protein CASSLQINNEQFF. Full variable domain (missing parts from reference TRBV7-3 and TRBJ2-1): GAGVSQTPSNKVTEKGKYVELRCDPISGHTALYWYRQSLGQGPEFLIYFQGTGAADDSGLPNDRFFAVRPEGSVSTLKIQRTERGDSAVYLCASSLQINNEQFFGPGTRLTVL.

V gene TRBV28 combines with J gene TRBJ2-7, with a weak D call TRBD1 (5 bases). The V end lost 3 bases, the J end lost 2 bases, and 11 bases lay between the germline ends. Germline V gene data show CDR1 as MDHEN and CDR2 as SYDVKM. This CDR3 has 14 amino acids. The CDR3 DNA follows: TGTGCCAGCAGTTTTTGGACACCGACCTACGAGCAGTACTTC. This sequence encodes CASSFWTPTYEQYF.

The rearrangement joins TRBV3-1 (or the pseudogene TRBV3-2) to TRBJ2-7; TRBD1 might be the D (7 bases). Trimming pared 2 bases from V and 3 bases from J, leaving 14 bases between. Germline-derived CDR1 and CDR2 are LGHDT and YNNKEL (reference sequence). This CDR3 spans 15 amino acids. The CDR3 is CASSQTQGGGYEQYF. CDR3 coding DNA: TGTGCCAGCAGCCAAACTCAGGGGGGCGGCTACGAGCAGTACTTC.

The V gene is TRBV18, the J gene TRBJ2-7; 8 bases fit TRBD1. The junction had 10 bases not matched to a gene; V was cut back by 8 bases and J by 7 bases. Germline-derived CDR1 and CDR2 are KGHSH and LQKENI. The CDR3 length is 13 residues. CDR3 coding DNA: TGTGCCAGCCGGGACAGGCGTCTCTTGGAGCAGTACTTC. Its protein product is CASRDRRLLEQYF.

This sequence joins TRBV29-1 and TRBJ1-2, with 7 bases lining up with TRBD1. Unmatched junction bases numbered 4, after V lost 5 bases and J lost 1 base. This CDR3 has 13 amino acids. Germline CDR1 is SQVTM and CDR2 is ANQGSEA. The CDR3 is CSVRQGGNYGYTF. The CDR3 DNA sequence: TGCAGCGTTCGACAGGGAGGTAACTATGGCTACACCTTC. The full variable domain, its missing parts supplied by reference TRBV29-1 and TRBJ1-2, is SAVISQKPSRDICQRGTSLTIQCQVDSQVTMMFWYRQQPGQSLTLIATANQGSEATYESGFVIDKFPISRPNLTFSTLTVSNMSPEDSSIYLCSVRQGGNYGYTFGSGTRLTVV.

This chain uses TRBV18 with TRBJ1-4; D is possibly TRBD1 (5 bases). CDR3 length: 14 amino acids. CDR1 KGHSH and CDR2 LQKENI come from the germline V gene. Trimming shortened V by 0 bases and J by 7 bases, and 9 bases separated the two germline ends. As DNA, the CDR3 is TGTGCCAGCTCACCACCTGCGCAGGGTGAAAAACTGTTTTTT. Translation gives CASSPPAQGEKLFF.